This entry lists 17 T cell receptor beta chains sequenced from one sample in a study of T cell responses to AZD1222 COVID-19 vaccine. The repertoire was sequenced with immunoSEQ multiplex PCR; TCRdb's copy has only in-frame clones and lacks some. Of fewer than 130,000 clones in the sample, around 90% were seen once. The material sequenced was peripheral blood, taken on day 0 of AZD1222 vaccination. These TCRs come from an adult in good health.

The rearrangement links TRBV4-2 to TRBJ2-3; D is undetermined. Trimming stripped 0 bases from V and 6 bases from J, with 7 bases between. This CDR3 comprises 13 residues. Germline loops: CDR1 LGHNA, CDR2 YNFKEQ. This chain's CDR3 is CASSQEWRDTQYF. The CDR3, as DNA: TGTGCCAGCAGCCAAGAATGGCGTGATACGCAGTATTTT.

There are a few counts of this clone. J is TRBJ2-1 and V is TRBV29-1; a possible D gene is TRBD1 (5 bases). CDR1 is SQVTM, CDR2 ANQGSEA, per germline. Trimming removed 6 bases at V and 3 bases at J, with 6 bases between. The CDR3 is 11 amino acids. In DNA form, the CDR3 reads TGCAGCGTGGACAACTACAATGAGCAGTTCTTC. As protein: CSVDNYNEQFF.

The chain uses TRBV5-1 and TRBJ2-7, with a possible D match to TRBD1 (6 bases). The CDR3 has 14 amino acids. V lost 2 bases and J lost 3, with 12 bases in between. CDR1 and CDR2 (germline): SGHRS, YFSETQ. The CDR3 DNA follows: TGCGCCAGCAGCTTCACGGACAGCCTCTACGAGCAGTACTTC. This translates into CASSFTDSLYEQYF.

The rearrangement uses TRBV7-8 and TRBJ1-5, with 8 bases fitting TRBD1. The CDR3 is 15 amino acids. Germline V gives CDR1 SGHVS, CDR2 FQNEAQ. Trimming took 5 bases from V and 0 from J; bases not matched to a gene: 3. This chain's CDR3 is CASSQGQGSNQPQHF. The DNA of the CDR3 is TGTGCCAGCAGCCAAGGACAGGGTAGCAATCAGCCCCAGCATTTT.

The CDR3 DNA sequence: TGTGCCAGCAGTTCCAGACAGGATAACTATGGCTACACCTTC. It yields the protein CASSSRQDNYGYTF. This rearrangement joins TRBV5-4 to TRBJ1-2; TRBD1 might be the D (6 bases). Germline CDR1 and CDR2: SGHNT and YYREEE (reference sequence). Trimming took off 5 bases at V and 1 base at J, with 12 bases between the two ends. CDR3 length equals 14 residues.

The V gene is TRBV18, the J gene TRBJ2-7; D gene unclear. V dropped 3 bases and J dropped 0 bases, with 3 bases sitting between them. This CDR3 is built from 12 residues. The germline V gene has CDR1 KGHSH and CDR2 LQKENI. Written as DNA, the CDR3 is TGTGCCAGCTCACCCAGCTCCTACGAGCAGTACTTC. It yields the protein CASSPSSYEQYF.

This chain connects TRBV30 to TRBJ1-2, with D possibly matching TRBD1 (6 bases). V shed 4 bases and J shed 8 bases, with 14 bases lying between them. This CDR3 spans 12 amino acids. Germline CDR1 reads GTSNPN; CDR2 reads SVGIG (reference sequence). This CDR3 reads CAWNRDGYGYTF. In nucleotides, the CDR3 is TGTGCCTGGAACAGGGACGGGTACGGCTACACCTTC.

About this clone itself: This specimen includes other DNA sequences encoding the same CDR3. This chain's CDR3 is CASSPTGYGYTF. Here the CDR3 DNA reads TGTGCCAGCAGCCCTACCGGCTATGGCTACACCTTC. The rearrangement uses TRBV2 and TRBJ1-2; D remains unclear. CDR1 is SNHLY, CDR2 FYNNEI, per germline. The CDR3 has 12 amino acids. V gave up 6 bases and J gave up 4 bases, with 9 bases separating them.

The chain recombines TRBV7-9 with TRBJ1-4; 7 bases align to TRBD1. Germline V gene lookup returns CDR1 SEHNR and CDR2 FQNEAQ (reference sequence). V lost 0 bases and J lost 4; bases outside the gene matches: 5. The CDR3 length is 16 residues. CDR3 sequence: CASSLASGQLNEKLFF. CDR3 nucleotide sequence: TGTGCCAGCAGCTTAGCGTCGGGACAGCTTAATGAAAAACTGTTTTTT.

The rearrangement uses TRBV5-6 and TRBJ1-1, with a tentative D call TRBD1 (5 bases). The CDR3 loop spans 13 amino acids. Germline V gene lookup returns CDR1 SGHDT and CDR2 YYEEEE. With 0 bases removed from V and 6 bases from J, the gap between germline ends came to 9 bases. The CDR3 loop reads CASSLAREAEAFF. CDR3 sequence (DNA): TGTGCCAGCAGCTTGGCCAGGGAGGCTGAAGCTTTCTTT.

This chain joins TRBV18 and TRBJ1-1, with D uncertain. Between the trimmed V and J ends, which lost 5 bases and 3 bases, there was a span of 10 bases. The CDR3 sequence is 13 residues long. Germline-derived CDR1 and CDR2 are KGHSH and LQKENI. CDR3 residues: CASSANKDTEAFF. CDR3 nucleotides: TGTGCCAGCTCAGCAAATAAGGACACTGAAGCTTTCTTT. Full variable domain (remainder filled in from reference TRBV18 and TRBJ1-1): NAGVMQNPRHLVRRRGQEARLRCSPMKGHSHVYWYRQLPEEGLKFMVYLQKENIIDESGMPKERFSAEFPKEGPSILRIQQVVRGDSAAYFCASSANKDTEAFFGQGTRLTVV.

The V and J genes are TRBV11-2 and TRBJ2-5; 7 bases fit TRBD2. V lost 5 bases and J lost 5; bases outside the gene matches: 8. CDR3 length: 14 residues. The germline V gene encodes CDR1 SGHAT and CDR2 FQNNGV. The CDR3 here is CASSATSLGETQYF. Here the CDR3 DNA reads TGTGCCAGCAGCGCGACTAGCCTCGGGGAGACCCAGTACTTC.

This chain uses TRBV7-7 with TRBJ2-1, with a weak D call TRBD2 (5 bases). Trimming took off 3 bases at V and 8 bases at J, with 14 bases between the two ends. From germline, CDR1 is SSHAT and CDR2 FNYEAQ (reference sequence). The CDR3 contains 14 residues. This CDR3 reads CASSFGGSRDEQFF. CDR3 in DNA: TGTGCCAGCAGCTTCGGTGGGAGCCGAGATGAGCAGTTCTTC.

This clone was observed a single time. V and J are TRBV7-6 and TRBJ2-2; 9 bases are a match to TRBD2. From germline, CDR1 is SGHVS and CDR2 FNYEAQ. J gave up 6 bases and V 2 bases, and 7 bases lay outside the gene matches. The CDR3 runs 16 residues. CDR3 DNA sequence: TGTGCCAGCAGCTTAAGCGGGGGGCCCCTACCCGGGGAGCTGTTTTTT. Amino acid sequence: CASSLSGGPLPGELFF.

V and J are TRBV3-1 (or the pseudogene TRBV3-2) and TRBJ1-2, with unresolved D. CDR1 is LGHDT, CDR2 YNNKEL, per germline (reference sequence). The CDR3 is 14 residues long. The ends were cut back, 4 bases at V and 2 bases at J, with 11 bases in the middle. The CDR3 nucleotides read TGTGCCAGCAGCCGAGGAGTGGAAAACTATGGCTACACCTTC. Its translation is CASSRGVENYGYTF.

This clone has more than one count but fewer than ten. The chain uses TRBV7-6 and TRBJ1-1, with D maybe TRBD1 (5 bases). The germline gives CDR1 SGHVS, CDR2 FNYEAQ. V lost 5 bases, J lost 5 bases, and 24 bases lay in between. The CDR3 runs 17 residues. CDR3 sequence: CASSGQPAGRSETEAFF. CDR3 DNA: TGTGCCAGCAGCGGCCAACCTGCAGGGAGGTCGGAGACTGAAGCTTTCTTT.

The chain couples TRBV5-1 to TRBJ2-5, with 7 nucleotides matching TRBD1. CDR1 SGHRS and CDR2 YFSETQ come from the germline V gene. V shed 1 base and J 4 bases; nucleotides not matched to a gene: 13. The CDR3 is made up of 17 amino acids. The CDR3 DNA sequence: TGCGCCAGCAGCTTGACCTCAGGGGGTCTGGGTGGAGAGACCCAGTACTTC. As protein: CASSLTSGGLGGETQYF.